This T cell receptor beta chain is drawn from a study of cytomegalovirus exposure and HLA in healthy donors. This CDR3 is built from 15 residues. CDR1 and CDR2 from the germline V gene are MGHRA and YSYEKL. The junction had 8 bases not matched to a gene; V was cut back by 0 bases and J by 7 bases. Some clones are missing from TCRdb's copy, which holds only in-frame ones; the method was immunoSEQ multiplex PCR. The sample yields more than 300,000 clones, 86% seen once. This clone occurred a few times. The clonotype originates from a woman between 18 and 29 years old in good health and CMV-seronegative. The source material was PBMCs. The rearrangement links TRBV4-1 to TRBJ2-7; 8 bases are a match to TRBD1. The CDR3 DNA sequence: TGCGCCAGCAGCCAAGATCGGACAGGGTTGAGGGAGCAGTACTTC. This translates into CASSQDRTGLREQYF.